Listed here are 9 T cell receptor beta chains from one sample, sequenced in a study of response to subunit inactivated influenza vaccine. Using its own MiXCR run on the RT-PCR reads, TCRdb lists one record per CDR3 protein. The data contain fewer than 400,000 distinct CDR3 sequences, about a fifth of them seen just once; the ten biggest clones take up roughly 10%. Sequenced material: PBMCs from blood, taken 21 months after vaccination. These receptors all come from a man in his fifties or sixties who received an inactivated influenza vaccine.

The genes are TRBV28 and TRBJ2-1; 7 nucleotides match TRBD1. Germline trimming cut 3 bases from V and 10 bases from J; bases unmatched to any gene: 6. The V gene's germline CDR1 is MDHEN and CDR2 SYDVKM. The CDR3 sequence is 13 residues long. Here the CDR3 reads CASSFGRGSEQFF. The CDR3 nucleotides are TGTGCCAGCAGTTTTGGCAGGGGGTCCGAGCAGTTCTTC.

The chain recombines TRBV10-3 with TRBJ1-2; D is undetermined. The V end was cut by 8 bases, the J end by 8 bases, with 18 bases between. The germline CDR1 and CDR2 sequences are ENHRY and SYGVKD. This CDR3 contains 13 residues. The CDR3 is CAIVSLPGDGYTF. CDR3 DNA sequence: TGTGCCATCGTCTCCTTGCCGGGAGACGGCTACACCTTC.

This clonotype occurred a few times. This sequence joins TRBV6-5 and TRBJ2-2; the D is unclear. The CDR3 is 12 residues long. V was shortened by 5 bases and J by 7 bases, with 8 bases between the two germline ends. Per germline, CDR1 MNHEY and CDR2 SVGAGI. The CDR3 reads CASSEKGGELFF. Here the CDR3 DNA reads TGTGCCAGCAGTGAGAAGGGCGGGGAGCTGTTTTTT.

CDR3 sequence (DNA): TGTGCCAGCAGCTTTGCGGGGCGCGGTTCTTCACCCCTCCACTTT. Protein sequence: CASSFAGRGSSPLHF. This chain uses TRBV11-2 with TRBJ1-6; D may be TRBD1 (5 bases). The length of the CDR3 is 15 residues. V shed 3 bases and J shed 9 bases, with 15 bases lying between them. CDR1 is SGHAT, CDR2 FQNNGV, per germline.

The sample holds a few counts of this clonotype. The chain couples TRBV11-2 to TRBJ2-2; D is perhaps TRBD2 (6 bases). Per the germline V gene, CDR1 is SGHAT and CDR2 is FQNNGV. V lost 6 bases and J lost 5, with 19 bases in between. The CDR3 sequence is 16 residues long. Here the CDR3 reads CASRSTRGGGTGELFF. CDR3 sequence (DNA): TGTGCCAGCAGGTCAACTCGAGGAGGAGGGACCGGGGAGCTGTTTTTT.

The genes are TRBV7-9 and TRBJ1-1; D unresolved. Per germline, CDR1 SEHNR and CDR2 FQNEAQ (reference sequence). The CDR3 consists of 10 residues. V dropped 8 bases and J dropped 5 bases, with 6 bases sitting between them. The CDR3 spells CASGWTEAFF. The CDR3 nucleotides read TGTGCCAGCGGGTGGACTGAAGCTTTCTTT.

This chain joins TRBV6-5 and TRBJ2-1, with 8 bases that match TRBD2. V was pared by 0 bases and J by 2 bases, with 9 bases of the junction left unmatched. The germline CDR1 and CDR2 sequences are MNHEY and SVGAGI. The CDR3 is 18 residues long. CDR3 bases: TGTGCCAGCAGTTACTCAGTAGCGGGAACGTTCCCCTACAATGAGCAGTTCTTC. Its protein is CASSYSVAGTFPYNEQFF.

The chain links TRBV5-5 to TRBJ2-5, with D unclear. The CDR3 is made up of 14 amino acids. V lost 3 bases and J lost 2, with 11 bases in between. Germline-derived CDR1 and CDR2 are SGHKS and YYEKEE (reference sequence). The CDR3 nucleotides read TGTGCCAGCAGCTGGAAAGATCTGCAAGAGACCCAGTACTTC. The encoded protein is CASSWKDLQETQYF.

This clonotype came up a few times. The V gene is TRBV3-1, the J gene TRBJ1-2; possibly TRBD1 for D (5 bases). The CDR3 totals 14 residues. The V end lost 1 base, the J end lost 8 bases, and 14 bases lay between the germline ends. CDR1 LGHDT and CDR2 YNNKEL come from the germline V gene (reference sequence). CDR3 DNA: TGTGCCAGCAGCCAAGTATGGGGCCTACTCGGCTACACCTTC. Protein product: CASSQVWGLLGYTF. The whole variable domain, filled in from reference TRBV3-1 and TRBJ1-2, reads DTAVSQTPKYLVTQMGNDKSIKCEQNLGHDTMYWYKQDSKKFLKIMFSYNNKELIINETVPNRFSPKSPDKAHLNLHINSLELGDSAVYFCASSQVWGLLGYTFGSGTRLTVV.